The present entry profiles one T cell receptor (beta chain) with its context. Its antigen is unknown. The trim removed 5 bases at V and 3 bases at J, leaving 3 bases unmatched. The CDR3 has 14 residues. CDR1 is MNHEY and CDR2 is SMNVEV in the germline V gene (reference sequence). Primers for the PCR totalled 60 Vbeta and 13 Jbeta. The assay was immunoSEQ multiplex PCR, and TCRdb's table has in-frame clones only and misses some. The sample has under 110,000 clones, over 70% seen once. These data belong to a study of cytomegalovirus exposure and HLA in healthy donors. Study-level findings and limits: A link between a missense DCLRE1C variant and TCR beta V- and J-gene trimming emerged from a later analysis. Accounts indicate the classifier identified cytomegalovirus status with strong specificity and sensitivity. Indistinguishable V segments such as TRBV6-2 and TRBV6-3 were excluded. CMV serostatus alone was available as immune exposure information.

This receptor was obtained from a male donor in good health and CMV-seropositive. The chain joins TRBV27 to TRBJ2-7; 11 positions match TRBD1. The sequencing input was PBMCs. The CDR3 nucleotides are TGTGCCAGCAGTGCCGGGACAGGGGGCTACGAGCAGTACTTC. Residues: CASSAGTGGYEQYF.